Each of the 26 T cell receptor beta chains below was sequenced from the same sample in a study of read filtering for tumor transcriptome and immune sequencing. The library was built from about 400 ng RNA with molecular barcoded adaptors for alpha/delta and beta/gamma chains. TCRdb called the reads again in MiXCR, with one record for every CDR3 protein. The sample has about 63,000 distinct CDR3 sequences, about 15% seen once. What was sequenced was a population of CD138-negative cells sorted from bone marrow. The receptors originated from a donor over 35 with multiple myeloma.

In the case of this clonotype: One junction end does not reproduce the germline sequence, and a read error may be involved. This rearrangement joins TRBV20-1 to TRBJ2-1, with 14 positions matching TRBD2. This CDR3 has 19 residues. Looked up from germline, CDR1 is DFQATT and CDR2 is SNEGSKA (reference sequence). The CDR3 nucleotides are TGCAGTGCACCCCGACTAGCGGGAGGGCCCGGGGCTAGCTACAATGGGCAGTTCTTC. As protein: CSAPRLAGGPGASYNGQFF.

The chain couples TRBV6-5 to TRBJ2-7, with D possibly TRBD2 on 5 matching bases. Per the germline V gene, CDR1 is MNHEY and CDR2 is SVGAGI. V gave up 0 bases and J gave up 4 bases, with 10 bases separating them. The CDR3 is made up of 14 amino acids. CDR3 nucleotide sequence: TGTGCCAGCAGTTACTCGGCTGGGAGTTACGAGCAGTACTTC. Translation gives CASSYSAGSYEQYF.

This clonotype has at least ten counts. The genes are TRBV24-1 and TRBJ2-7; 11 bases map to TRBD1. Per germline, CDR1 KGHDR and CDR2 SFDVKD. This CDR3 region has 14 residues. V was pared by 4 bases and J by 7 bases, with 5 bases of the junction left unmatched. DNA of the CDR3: TGTGCCACCAGTGACGGACAGGGGGCTGGTGAGCAGTACTTC. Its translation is CATSDGQGAGEQYF.

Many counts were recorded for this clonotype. The chain's CDR3 is CASSFPGQGLQYF. For the CDR3, the DNA is TGTGCCAGCAGTTTTCCTGGACAGGGTTTGCAGTACTTC. V gene TRBV12-3 or TRBV12-4 combines with J gene TRBJ2-7; 8 nucleotides match TRBD1. V was pared by 3 bases and J by 9 bases, with 7 bases of the junction left unmatched. The CDR3 is 13 residues long.

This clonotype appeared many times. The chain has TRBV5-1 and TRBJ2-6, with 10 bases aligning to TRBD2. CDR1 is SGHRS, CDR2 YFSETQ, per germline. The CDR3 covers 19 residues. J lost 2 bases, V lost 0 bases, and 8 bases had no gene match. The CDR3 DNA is TGCGCCAGCAGCTTGGGTGGAGTAGCGGGAGGCCCTGGGGCCAACGTCCTGACTTTC. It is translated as CASSLGGVAGGPGANVLTF.

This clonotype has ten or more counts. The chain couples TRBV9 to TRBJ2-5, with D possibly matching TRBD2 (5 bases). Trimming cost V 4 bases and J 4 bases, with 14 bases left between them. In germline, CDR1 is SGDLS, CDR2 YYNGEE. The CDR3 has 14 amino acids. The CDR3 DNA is TGTGCCAGCAGCCCAGACTTAGGGAGAGAGACCCAGTACTTC. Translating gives CASSPDLGRETQYF.

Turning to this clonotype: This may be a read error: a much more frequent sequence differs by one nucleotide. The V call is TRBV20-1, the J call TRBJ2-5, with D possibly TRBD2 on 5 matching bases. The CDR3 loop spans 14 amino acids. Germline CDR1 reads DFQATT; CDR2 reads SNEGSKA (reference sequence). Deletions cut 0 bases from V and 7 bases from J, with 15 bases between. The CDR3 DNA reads TGCAGTGCTAGAGATCAGCCGATACTAGGGACCCAGTACTTC. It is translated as CSARDQPILGTQYF.

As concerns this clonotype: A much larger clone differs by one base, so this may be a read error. CDR3 nucleotides: TGTGTCAGCAGTTACGTTGGACAGTGGGGGGCAGATACGCAGTATTTT. Residues: CVSSYVGQWGADTQYF. This chain links TRBV28 with TRBJ2-3; possibly TRBD1 or TRBD2 for D (6 bases each). CDR3 length: 16 residues. Germline V CDR1 and CDR2: MDHEN, SYDVKM.

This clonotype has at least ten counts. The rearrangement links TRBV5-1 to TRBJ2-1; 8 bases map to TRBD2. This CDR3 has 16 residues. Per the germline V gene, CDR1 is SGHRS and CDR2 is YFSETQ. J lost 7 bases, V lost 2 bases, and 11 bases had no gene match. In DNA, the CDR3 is TGCGCCAGCAGCTTTTTCGGGAGGGCCGGTTTGAATGAGCAGTTCTTC. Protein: CASSFFGRAGLNEQFF.

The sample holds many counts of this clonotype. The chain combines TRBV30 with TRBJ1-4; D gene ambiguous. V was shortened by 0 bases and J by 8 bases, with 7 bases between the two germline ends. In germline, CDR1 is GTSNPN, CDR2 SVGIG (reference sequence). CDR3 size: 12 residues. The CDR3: CAWSVRVEKLFF. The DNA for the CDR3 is TGTGCCTGGAGTGTACGGGTCGAAAAACTGTTTTTT.

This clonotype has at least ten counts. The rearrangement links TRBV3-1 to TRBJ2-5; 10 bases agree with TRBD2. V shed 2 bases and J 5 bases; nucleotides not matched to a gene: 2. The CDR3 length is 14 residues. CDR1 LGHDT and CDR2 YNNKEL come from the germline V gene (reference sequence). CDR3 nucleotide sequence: TGTGCCAGCAGCCAACTAGCGGGAGTTGAGACCCAGTACTTC. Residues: CASSQLAGVETQYF.

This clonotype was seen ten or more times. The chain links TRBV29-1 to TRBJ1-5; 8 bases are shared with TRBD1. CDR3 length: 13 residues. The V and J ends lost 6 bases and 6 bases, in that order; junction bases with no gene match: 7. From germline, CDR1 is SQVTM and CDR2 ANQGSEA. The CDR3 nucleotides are TGCAGCGTAGGACAGGGTTTGGGTCAGCCCCAGCATTTT. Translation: CSVGQGLGQPQHF.

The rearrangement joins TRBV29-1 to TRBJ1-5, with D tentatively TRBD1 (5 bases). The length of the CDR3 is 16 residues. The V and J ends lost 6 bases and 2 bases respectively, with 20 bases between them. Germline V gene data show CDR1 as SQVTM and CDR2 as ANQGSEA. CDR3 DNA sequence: TGCAGCGTCCCCAGTGAGAACCCCAGGGGCAATCAGCCCCAGCATTTT. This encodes CSVPSENPRGNQPQHF.

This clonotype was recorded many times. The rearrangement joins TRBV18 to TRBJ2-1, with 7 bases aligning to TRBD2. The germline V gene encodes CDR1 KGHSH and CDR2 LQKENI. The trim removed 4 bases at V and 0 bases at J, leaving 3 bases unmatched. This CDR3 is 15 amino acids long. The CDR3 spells CASSRREDSYNEQFF. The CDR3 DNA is TGTGCCAGCTCACGACGGGAGGACTCCTACAATGAGCAGTTCTTC.

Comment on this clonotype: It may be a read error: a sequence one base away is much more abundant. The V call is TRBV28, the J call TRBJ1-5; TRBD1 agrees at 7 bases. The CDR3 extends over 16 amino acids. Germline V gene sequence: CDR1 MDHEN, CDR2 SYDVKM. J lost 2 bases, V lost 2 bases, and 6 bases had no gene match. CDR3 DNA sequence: TGTGCCAGCAGTTTACGACAGGGCCGACGCAATCAGCCCCAGCATTTT. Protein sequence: CASSLRQGRRNQPQHF.

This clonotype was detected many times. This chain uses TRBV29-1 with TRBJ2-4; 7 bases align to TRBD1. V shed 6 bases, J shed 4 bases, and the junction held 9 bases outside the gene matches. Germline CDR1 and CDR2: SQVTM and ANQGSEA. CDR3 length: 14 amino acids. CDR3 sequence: CSVRRTGVKNIQYF. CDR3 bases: TGCAGCGTCCGTCGGACAGGAGTAAAAAACATTCAGTACTTC.

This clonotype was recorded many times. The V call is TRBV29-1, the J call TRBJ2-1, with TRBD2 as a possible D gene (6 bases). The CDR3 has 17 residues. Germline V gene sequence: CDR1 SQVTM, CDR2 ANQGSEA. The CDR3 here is CTSNNLEAAGPDNEQFF. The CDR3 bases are TGCACCTCTAATAACCTGGAGGCAGCGGGCCCCGACAATGAGCAGTTCTTC.

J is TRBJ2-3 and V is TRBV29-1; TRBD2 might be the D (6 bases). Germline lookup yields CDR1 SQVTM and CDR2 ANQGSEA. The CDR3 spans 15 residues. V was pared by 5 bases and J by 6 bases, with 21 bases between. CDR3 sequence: CSVYPPGVAIDTQYF. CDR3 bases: TGCAGCGTTTACCCCCCGGGAGTCGCGATCGATACGCAGTATTTT.

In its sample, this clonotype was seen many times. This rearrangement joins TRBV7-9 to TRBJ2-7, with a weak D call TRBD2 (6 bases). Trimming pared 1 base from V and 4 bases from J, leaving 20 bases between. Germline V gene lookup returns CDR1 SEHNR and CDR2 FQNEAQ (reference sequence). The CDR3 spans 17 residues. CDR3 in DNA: TGTGCCAGCAGCTTAGGGAGGGGAGAGGGGAGCCTTTACGAGCAGTACTTC. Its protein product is CASSLGRGEGSLYEQYF. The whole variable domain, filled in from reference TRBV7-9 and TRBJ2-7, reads DTGVSQNPRHKITKRGQNVTFRCDPISEHNRLYWYRQTLGQGPEFLTYFQNEAQLEKSRLLSDRFSAERPKGSFSTLEIQRTEQGDSAMYLCASSLGRGEGSLYEQYFGPGTRLTVT.

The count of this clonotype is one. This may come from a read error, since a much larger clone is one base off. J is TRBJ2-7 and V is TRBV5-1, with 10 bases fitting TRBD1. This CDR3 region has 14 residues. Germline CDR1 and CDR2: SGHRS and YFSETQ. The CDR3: CAGSLQGTGDEQYF. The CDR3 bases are TGCGCCGGCAGCCTGCAGGGGACAGGGGACGAGCAGTACTTC.

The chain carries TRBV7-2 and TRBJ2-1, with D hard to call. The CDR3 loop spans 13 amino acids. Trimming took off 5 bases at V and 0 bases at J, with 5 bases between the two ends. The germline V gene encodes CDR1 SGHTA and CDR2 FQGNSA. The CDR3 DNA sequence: TGTGCCAGCAGCACTAACTCCTACAATGAGCAGTTCTTC. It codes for CASSTNSYNEQFF.

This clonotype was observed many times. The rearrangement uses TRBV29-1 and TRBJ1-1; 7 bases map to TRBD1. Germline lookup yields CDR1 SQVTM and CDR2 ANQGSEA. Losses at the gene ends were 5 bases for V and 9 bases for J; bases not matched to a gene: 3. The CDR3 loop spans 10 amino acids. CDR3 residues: CSVYRGKAFF. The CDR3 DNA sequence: TGCAGCGTTTACAGGGGCAAAGCTTTCTTT.

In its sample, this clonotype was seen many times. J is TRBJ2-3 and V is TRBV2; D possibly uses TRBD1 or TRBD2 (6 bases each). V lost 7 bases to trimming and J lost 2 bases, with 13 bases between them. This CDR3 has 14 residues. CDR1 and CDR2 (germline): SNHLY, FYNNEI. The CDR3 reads CASTLRGVTDTQYF. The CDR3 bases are TGTGCCAGCACCTTAAGGGGGGTCACAGATACGCAGTATTTT.

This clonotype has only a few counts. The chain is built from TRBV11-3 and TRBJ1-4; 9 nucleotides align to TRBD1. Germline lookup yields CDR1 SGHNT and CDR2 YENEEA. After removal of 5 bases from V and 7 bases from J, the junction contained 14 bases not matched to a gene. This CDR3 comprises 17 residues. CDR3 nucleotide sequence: TGTGCCAGCAGCGCCGGGACAGGGAAGTCTATGGGTGAAAAACTGTTTTTT. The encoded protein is CASSAGTGKSMGEKLFF.

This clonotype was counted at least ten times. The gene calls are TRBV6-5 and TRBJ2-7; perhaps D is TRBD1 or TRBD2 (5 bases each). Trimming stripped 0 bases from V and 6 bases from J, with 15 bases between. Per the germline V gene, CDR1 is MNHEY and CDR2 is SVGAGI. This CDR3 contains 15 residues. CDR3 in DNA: TGTGCCAGCAGTTACTCCCTAGGGGAGCTCGCCGAGCAGTACTTC. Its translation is CASSYSLGELAEQYF.

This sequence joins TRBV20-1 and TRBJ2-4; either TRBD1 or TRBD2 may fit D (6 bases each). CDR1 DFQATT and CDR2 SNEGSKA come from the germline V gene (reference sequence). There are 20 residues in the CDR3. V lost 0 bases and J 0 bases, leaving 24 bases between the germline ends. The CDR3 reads CSARDIQGQLWDLAKNIQYF. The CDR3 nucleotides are TGCAGTGCTAGAGATATCCAGGGGCAACTTTGGGACTTAGCCAAAAACATTCAGTACTTC.